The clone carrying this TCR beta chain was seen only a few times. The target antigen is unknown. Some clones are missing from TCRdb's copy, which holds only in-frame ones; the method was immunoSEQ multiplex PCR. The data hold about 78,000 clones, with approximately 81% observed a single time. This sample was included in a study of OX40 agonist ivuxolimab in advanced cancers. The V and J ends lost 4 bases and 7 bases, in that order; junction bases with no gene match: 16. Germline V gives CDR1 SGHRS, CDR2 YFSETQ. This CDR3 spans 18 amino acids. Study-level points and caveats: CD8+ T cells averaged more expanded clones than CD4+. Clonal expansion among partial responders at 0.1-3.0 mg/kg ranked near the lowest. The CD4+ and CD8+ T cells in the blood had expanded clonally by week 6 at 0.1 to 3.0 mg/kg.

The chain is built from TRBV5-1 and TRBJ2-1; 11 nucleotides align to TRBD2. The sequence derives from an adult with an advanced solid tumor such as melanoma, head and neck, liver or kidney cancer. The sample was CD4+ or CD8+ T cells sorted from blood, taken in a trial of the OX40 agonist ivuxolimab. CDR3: CASSPRSFSGGAENEQFF. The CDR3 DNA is TGCGCCAGCAGCCCCAGGTCTTTTAGCGGGGGGGCCGAGAATGAGCAGTTCTTC.